These T cell receptor beta chains were read from a single sample in a study of spatial heterogeneity in lung cancer. TCRdb analysed the 5' RACE reads with MiXCR anew, one entry per CDR3 protein. The sample lists 40,000 to 45,000 distinct CDR3 sequences; around 6.5% were seen once. Sequencing was performed on PBMCs, taken at surgery. The receptors come from a female donor with early-stage non-small cell lung cancer. CDR3s include the opening cysteine and the closing phenylalanine or tryptophan. The order of the fields is D gene, J gene, clone size, V gene, CDR3 protein, CDR3 DNA. The D gene is left open where the match is weak. Only part of the rows carry a size: once, few, many, or a class if the clone is expanded.

D: .; J: TRBJ2-3; size: few; V: TRBV18; CDR3: CASSPPGEGGPPRRNTQYF; DNA: TGTGCCAGCTCACCACCCGGCGAGGGGGGCCCCCCCCGGCGCAATACGCAGTATTTT
D: TRBD1; J: TRBJ2-1; size: .; V: TRBV7-2; CDR3: CASSPQGLPYNEQFF; DNA: TGTGCCAGCAGCCCACAGGGGTTACCCTACAATGAGCAGTTCTTC
D: .; J: TRBJ2-3; size: few; V: TRBV7-3; CDR3: CASSLIWGDADTQYF; DNA: TGTGCCAGCAGCTTAATCTGGGGGGATGCAGATACGCAGTATTTT
D: .; J: TRBJ1-1; size: .; V: TRBV6-5; CDR3: CASSYSLLADTEAFF; DNA: TGTGCCAGCAGTTATTCTCTCCTGGCTGACACTGAAGCTTTCTTT
D: .; J: TRBJ2-5; size: many; V: TRBV19; CDR3: CASSSITGARTRTQYF; DNA: TGTGCCAGTAGTAGCATAACCGGGGCGCGCACCAGGACCCAGTACTTC
D: TRBD1; J: TRBJ2-3; size: few; V: TRBV12-3/TRBV12-4; CDR3: CASSLEGRGMDTQYF; DNA: TGTGCCAGCAGTTTAGAGGGCAGGGGGATGGATACGCAGTATTTT
D: .; J: TRBJ1-2; size: many; V: TRBV30; CDR3: CAWSVLTADYGYTF; DNA: TGTGCCTGGAGTGTATTGACCGCCGACTATGGCTACACCTTC
D: TRBD1; J: TRBJ1-4; size: .; V: TRBV19; CDR3: CASSRQGDMKKLFF; DNA: TGTGCCAGTAGTAGACAGGGGGATATGAAAAAACTGTTTTTT
D: TRBD2; J: TRBJ2-5; size: many; V: TRBV6-1; CDR3: CASSNLKGLDQETQYF; DNA: TGTGCCAGCAGTAACCTGAAGGGACTAGACCAAGAGACCCAGTACTTC
D: .; J: TRBJ2-3; size: .; V: TRBV19; CDR3: CASSIRWGSTDTQYF; DNA: TGTGCCAGTAGTATCCGCTGGGGGAGCACAGATACGCAGTATTTT
D: .; J: TRBJ1-5; size: .; V: TRBV27; CDR3: CASGSGQPQHF; DNA: TGTGCCAGCGGATCGGGGCAGCCCCAGCATTTT
D: .; J: TRBJ2-1; size: .; V: TRBV20-1; CDR3: CSARAGRLYNEQFF; DNA: TGCAGTGCTAGAGCGGGGAGGCTCTACAATGAGCAGTTCTTC
D: .; J: TRBJ2-5; size: few; V: TRBV5-5; CDR3: CASSPGPKETQYF; DNA: TGTGCCAGCAGCCCGGGACCGAAAGAGACCCAGTACTTC
D: .; J: TRBJ2-3; size: many; V: TRBV6-2/TRBV6-3; CDR3: CASSQQGDTQYF; DNA: TGTGCCAGCAGCCAGCAGGGGGATACGCAGTATTTT
D: .; J: TRBJ1-1; size: .; V: TRBV7-6; CDR3: CASSLTSTVNTEAFF; DNA: TGTGCCAGCAGCTTAACTTCGACGGTTAACACTGAAGCTTTCTTT
D: .; J: TRBJ2-1; size: few; V: TRBV6-6; CDR3: CASSYSGDTYNEQFF; DNA: TGTGCCAGCAGTTACTCGGGGGATACCTACAATGAGCAGTTCTTC
D: .; J: TRBJ2-5; size: many; V: TRBV5-1; CDR3: CASSLQASIGETQYF; DNA: TGCGCCAGCAGCTTGCAGGCCAGTATTGGAGAGACCCAGTACTTC
D: TRBD1; J: TRBJ1-5; size: few; V: TRBV7-9; CDR3: CASSASTGSSNQPQHF; DNA: TGTGCCAGCAGCGCTTCGACAGGGAGCAGTAATCAGCCCCAGCATTTT
D: .; J: TRBJ2-2; size: many; V: TRBV5-6; CDR3: CASSFWTNTGELFF; DNA: TGTGCCAGCAGCTTCTGGACGAACACCGGGGAGCTGTTTTTT
D: .; J: TRBJ2-1; size: many; V: TRBV12-3/TRBV12-4; CDR3: CASSSLFGDPYNEQFF; DNA: TGTGCCAGCAGTTCCCTTTTCGGGGACCCCTACAATGAGCAGTTCTTC
D: .; J: TRBJ1-1; size: many; V: TRBV28; CDR3: CASSLRRSLRRESNTEAFF; DNA: TGTGCCAGCAGTTTAAGAAGAAGCCTGCGCCGGGAATCGAACACTGAAGCTTTCTTT
D: .; J: TRBJ1-5; size: few; V: TRBV19; CDR3: CASSIDEASGNQPQHF; DNA: TGTGCCAGTAGTATAGACGAGGCGTCCGGCAATCAGCCCCAGCATTTT
D: .; J: TRBJ1-1; size: many; V: TRBV12-3/TRBV12-4; CDR3: CVTSKGGAEAFF; DNA: TGTGTCACCTCCAAAGGGGGGGCTGAAGCTTTCTTT
D: TRBD1; J: TRBJ2-1; size: many; V: TRBV6-2/TRBV6-3; CDR3: CASTTVDRGVVSEQFF; DNA: TGTGCCAGCACGACTGTGGACAGGGGGGTAGTGAGTGAGCAGTTCTTC
D: .; J: TRBJ2-7; size: many; V: TRBV6-1; CDR3: CASSGDRIPSEQYF; DNA: TGTGCCAGCAGTGGAGACAGGATTCCCTCCGAGCAGTACTTC
D: TRBD1; J: TRBJ1-2; size: many; V: TRBV29-1; CDR3: CSVVTGLYGYTF; DNA: TGCAGCGTTGTGACAGGGCTCTATGGCTACACCTTC
D: .; J: TRBJ1-4; size: .; V: TRBV11-2; CDR3: CASSLNLGTTNEKLFF; DNA: TGTGCCAGCAGCTTAAATCTCGGAACAACTAATGAAAAACTGTTTTTT
D: .; J: TRBJ2-2; size: .; V: TRBV25-1; CDR3: CASSYSSNTGELFF; DNA: TGTGCCAGCAGCTACAGCTCGAACACCGGGGAGCTGTTTTTT
D: TRBD1; J: TRBJ1-3; size: .; V: TRBV6-2/TRBV6-3; CDR3: CASSEPGQGFGNTIYF; DNA: TGTGCCAGCAGTGAACCGGGACAGGGATTCGGAAACACCATATATTTT
D: .; J: TRBJ2-6; size: .; V: TRBV21-1; CDR3: CASRRERDTSFLANVLTF; DNA: TGTGCCAGCCGGCGGGAGCGGGACACGTCTTTCCTGGCCAACGTCCTGACTTTC
D: .; J: TRBJ2-4; size: many; V: TRBV18; CDR3: CASSPPVGGIQYF; DNA: TGTGCCAGCTCACCACCGGTGGGTGGCATTCAGTACTTC
D: TRBD1; J: TRBJ2-5; size: many; V: TRBV7-8; CDR3: CASSLTDRLSETQYF; DNA: TGTGCCAGCAGCTTAACGGACAGGCTTTCGGAGACCCAGTACTTC
D: .; J: TRBJ2-3; size: many; V: TRBV7-9; CDR3: CASSSLMGSSTDTQYF; DNA: TGTGCCAGCAGCTCGCTTATGGGCTCTAGCACAGATACGCAGTATTTT
D: .; J: TRBJ1-1; size: many; V: TRBV5-6; CDR3: CASSLKQGEAFF; DNA: TGTGCCAGCAGCTTGAAGCAGGGTGAAGCTTTCTTT
D: .; J: TRBJ2-2; size: .; V: TRBV24-1; CDR3: CATSDYGTGELFF; DNA: TGTGCCACCAGTGATTACGGCACCGGGGAGCTGTTTTTT
D: TRBD1; J: TRBJ1-2; size: few; V: TRBV3-1; CDR3: CATRDSEYGYTF; DNA: TGTGCCACACGGGACAGCGAGTATGGCTACACCTTC
D: TRBD2; J: TRBJ2-5; size: few; V: TRBV7-8; CDR3: CASTPRGGRETQYF; DNA: TGTGCCAGCACCCCTCGCGGGGGGCGAGAGACCCAGTACTTC
D: TRBD1; J: TRBJ1-3; size: many; V: TRBV20-1; CDR3: CSARPGQGDLSGNTIYF; DNA: TGCAGTGCTAGGCCGGGACAGGGTGACCTCTCTGGAAACACCATATATTTT
D: .; J: TRBJ2-5; size: few; V: TRBV6-5; CDR3: CASSLTGETQYF; DNA: TGTGCCAGCAGCCTTACAGGGGAGACCCAGTACTTC
D: .; J: TRBJ2-1; size: .; V: TRBV15; CDR3: CATSRDQGHEQFF; DNA: TGTGCCACCAGCAGAGATCAGGGCCATGAGCAGTTCTTC
D: .; J: TRBJ2-6; size: .; V: TRBV12-3/TRBV12-4; CDR3: CASISLARGAWANVLTF; DNA: TGTGCCAGCATTTCCTTGGCCCGGGGGGCGTGGGCCAACGTCCTGACTTTC
D: .; J: TRBJ2-3; size: .; V: TRBV10-2; CDR3: CASSERRSTDTQYF; DNA: TGCGCCAGCAGTGAGAGGAGGAGCACAGATACGCAGTATTTT
D: TRBD1; J: TRBJ1-2; size: few; V: TRBV19; CDR3: CASKTGDYGYTF; DNA: TGTGCCAGCAAGACAGGGGATTATGGCTACACCTTC